This T cell receptor beta chain is drawn from a study of human T cells and chemical hapten exposure. The library tagged each cDNA molecule with unique molecular identifiers. TCRdb analysed the RACE reads with MiXCR anew, one entry per CDR3 protein. The data show under 200,000 distinct CDR3 sequences, just under 30% seen once. This CDR3 region has 16 residues. The V and J ends lost 2 bases and 3 bases, in that order; junction bases with no gene match: 4. Germline V gives CDR1 SNHLY, CDR2 FYNNEI. Time point specified: pre-sensitization, week 0. Documented treatment: therapeutic diphenylcyclopropenone sensitization with weekly scalp DPC.

The rearrangement uses TRBV2 and TRBJ1-5; 10 bases are shared with TRBD1. This TCR derives from a woman in her twenties or thirties with alopecia areata. Some clones in this sample may be carry-over from other donors' samples. Specimen: whole blood, collected in connection with sensitization to the hapten diphenylcyclopropenone (DPC). In nucleotides, the CDR3 is TGTGCCAGCAGTGAATGGGGACAGGGGACCAATCAGCCCCAGCATTTT. This sequence encodes CASSEWGQGTNQPQHF.